A single sample gave rise to the 27 T cell receptor beta chains below, sequenced in a study of identical twins' blood T cells. TCRdb used MiXCR to reprocess the 5' RACE reads, holding one entry per CDR3 protein. The sample includes around 380,000 distinct CDR3 sequences, roughly 27% of them seen just once. The material sequenced was PBMCs. The receptors were gathered from a woman aged 18-49 years in good health.

There are a few counts of this clonotype. This chain joins TRBV20-1 and TRBJ1-4; D remains unclear. V lost 2 bases, J lost 9 bases, and 7 bases lay in between. The CDR3 is made up of 11 amino acids. Germline values: CDR1 DFQATT, CDR2 SNEGSKA (reference sequence). The CDR3 region has the DNA TGCAGTGCTAGAAGAGAGAAAAAACTGTTTTTT. Translating it yields CSARREKKLFF.

This clonotype was counted once. V and J are TRBV20-1 and TRBJ2-7; no clear D. The CDR3 contains 14 residues. CDR1 DFQATT and CDR2 SNEGSKA come from the germline V gene (reference sequence). Between the trimmed V and J ends, which lost 6 bases and 9 bases, there was a span of 24 bases. CDR3 nucleotides: TGCAGTGCAGAACGCCGGATGGGAACCTGCGGGCAGTACTTC. It yields the protein CSAERRMGTCGQYF.

The CDR3 region is CASSRQLSSYNSPLHF. DNA of the CDR3: TGTGCCAGCAGCCGACAGCTGAGCTCCTATAATTCACCCCTCCACTTT. This chain links TRBV5-6 with TRBJ1-6; maybe TRBD1 (5 bases). This CDR3 has 16 residues. Germline CDR1 reads SGHDT; CDR2 reads YYEEEE. Trimming shortened V by 4 bases and J by 0 bases, and 11 bases separated the two germline ends.

The chain couples TRBV11-3 to TRBJ2-3; 8 nucleotides agree with TRBD2. The junction had 8 bases not matched to a gene; V was cut back by 4 bases and J by 2 bases. Germline V gene lookup returns CDR1 SGHNT and CDR2 YENEEA. CDR3 size: 16 residues. Written as DNA, the CDR3 is TGTGCCAGCAGCTCGGGAGGGCCATCTACCACAGATACGCAGTATTTT. Protein: CASSSGGPSTTDTQYF.

This clonotype was found a few times. The V gene is TRBV29-1, the J gene TRBJ2-7; 7 positions agree with TRBD2. This CDR3 is 12 amino acids long. V dropped 4 bases and J dropped 5; count of bases not matched to a gene: 5. Germline CDR1 and CDR2: SQVTM and ANQGSEA. CDR3 loop: CSVVWGGNEQYF. The CDR3 DNA sequence: TGCAGCGTTGTGTGGGGGGGTAACGAGCAGTACTTC.

This clonotype came up a few times. This chain uses TRBV11-1 with TRBJ1-5, with D unresolved. The CDR3 extends over 13 amino acids. The germline V and J ends were trimmed by 5 bases and 5 bases, with 10 bases remaining between them. Per the germline V gene, CDR1 is SGHAT and CDR2 is FQDESV (reference sequence). CDR3 amino acids: CASSGSPDQPQHF. Here the CDR3 DNA reads TGTGCCAGCAGCGGATCCCCAGATCAGCCCCAGCATTTT.

This clonotype was counted between two and nine times. This chain joins TRBV5-1 and TRBJ1-1; possible D gene TRBD1, 5 bases. The CDR3 covers 14 residues. Germline V gene sequence: CDR1 SGHRS, CDR2 YFSETQ. V lost 3 bases, J lost 1 base, and 10 bases lay in between. The CDR3 sequence is CASSSLGANTEAFF. CDR3 sequence (DNA): TGCGCCAGCAGCTCCCTAGGGGCGAACACTGAAGCTTTCTTT.

V usage is TRBV5-1 and J usage is TRBJ2-3, with TRBD1 as a possible D gene (6 bases). This CDR3 contains 17 residues. The V end lost 5 bases, the J end lost 2 bases, and 21 bases lay between the germline ends. Per germline, CDR1 SGHRS and CDR2 YFSETQ. The CDR3 is CASSDRTTLSNTDTQYF. CDR3 DNA: TGCGCCAGCAGTGACAGGACGACCCTCTCTAACACAGATACGCAGTATTTT.

On this clonotype: A read error may account for a junction end that differs from germline. CDR3 in amino acids: CASSSMGGFNTEALF. As DNA, the CDR3 is TGTGCCAGCAGTTCCATGGGGGGGTTTAACACTGAAGCTTTATTT. V is TRBV6-5 and J is TRBJ1-1; D is possibly TRBD1 (5 bases). Germline V gene data show CDR1 as MNHEY and CDR2 as SVGAGI. There are 15 residues in the CDR3.

This clonotype has a handful of counts. V is TRBV7-3 and J is TRBJ1-5; tentatively, D is TRBD1 (5 bases). Trimming left V 1 base short and J 0 bases short, with 13 bases between. The V gene's germline CDR1 is SGHTA and CDR2 FQGTGA. This CDR3 region has 17 residues. CDR3 sequence (DNA): TGTGCCAGCAGCTTAATTACAGGAACTGATAGCAATCAGCCCCAGCATTTT. It encodes CASSLITGTDSNQPQHF.

The chain uses TRBV9 and TRBJ1-1, with D possibly matching TRBD1 (5 bases). CDR1 is SGDLS, CDR2 YYNGEE, per germline. Trimming took off 0 bases at V and 5 bases at J, with 14 bases between the two ends. The CDR3 spans 15 residues. Here the CDR3 reads CASSVGSGEGTEAFF. The CDR3 coding sequence is TGTGCCAGCAGCGTAGGGTCGGGGGAGGGGACTGAAGCTTTCTTT.

This clonotype appeared a few times. The V gene is TRBV5-1, the J gene TRBJ2-1, with a weak D call TRBD1 (5 bases). The ends were cut back, 2 bases at V and 4 bases at J, with 13 bases in the middle. Germline lookup yields CDR1 SGHRS and CDR2 YFSETQ. The CDR3 spans 15 residues. CDR3 sequence reads: CASSLDTGEYNEQFF. CDR3 nucleotides: TGCGCCAGCAGCTTAGACACAGGAGAGTACAATGAGCAGTTCTTC.

The chain joins TRBV6-2 or TRBV6-3 to TRBJ2-3, with 10 bases identical to TRBD1. The CDR3 runs to 15 residues. Germline V CDR1 and CDR2: MNHEY, SVGEGT. J was trimmed by 4 bases and V by 5 bases; bases with no gene match: 6. CDR3 coding DNA: TGTGCCAGCAGTACCGGGACAGGGGCCGCAGATACGCAGTATTTT. Translating gives CASSTGTGAADTQYF.

The CDR3 region is CASSLGPLMNTEAFF. The DNA for the CDR3 is TGTGCCAGCAGCCTGGGACCGCTTATGAACACTGAAGCTTTCTTT. V usage is TRBV11-1 and J usage is TRBJ1-1, with a possible D match to TRBD1 (5 bases). The V end lost 5 bases, the J end lost 0 bases, and 13 bases lay between the germline ends. The CDR3 is made up of 15 amino acids. Germline V gives CDR1 SGHAT, CDR2 FQDESV (reference sequence).

The V call is TRBV21-1, the J call TRBJ1-5; the DNA was not used to check the table's D call, TRBD1. TRBV21-1 is flagged as a pseudogene. CDR3 size: 13 residues. In nucleotides, the CDR3 is TGTGCCAGCACGCGACAGGCAGATCATCCCCAGCATTTT. Residues: CASTRQADHPQHF.

This clonotype was observed a few times. This chain links TRBV12-5 with TRBJ2-5; the D call may be TRBD1 or TRBD2 (5 bases each). The CDR3 totals 15 residues. V lost 5 bases and J lost 4, with 17 bases in between. The germline V gene encodes CDR1 LGHNT and CDR2 FRNRAP. In DNA, the CDR3 is TGTGCTAGTGGTCGTCTGGACTCGAGGGGAGAGACCCAGTACTTC. Residues: CASGRLDSRGETQYF.

The chain has TRBV20-1 and TRBJ1-5, with D uncertain. Germline-derived CDR1 and CDR2 are DFQATT and SNEGSKA (reference sequence). The CDR3 contains 16 residues. V was trimmed by 6 bases and J by 0 bases, leaving 18 bases between them. CDR3 bases: TGCAGTGCCACAGACCGCACTCTCTATAGCAATCAGCCCCAGCATTTT. Protein sequence: CSATDRTLYSNQPQHF.

CDR3 amino acids: CAISEDRSYTEAFF. The CDR3 coding sequence is TGTGCCATCAGTGAGGACAGGAGCTACACTGAAGCTTTCTTT. V and J are TRBV10-3 and TRBJ1-1; tentatively, D is TRBD1 (6 bases). Looked up from germline, CDR1 is ENHRY and CDR2 is SYGVKD. The CDR3 has 14 residues. V gave up 2 bases and J gave up 3 bases, with 10 bases separating them.

This chain uses TRBV3-1 with TRBJ2-1; D is undetermined. In germline, CDR1 is LGHDT, CDR2 YNNKEL (reference sequence). Trimming removed 5 bases at V and 2 bases at J, with 10 bases between. The CDR3 is made up of 14 amino acids. Here the CDR3 reads CASSETSTYNEQFF. In DNA, the CDR3 is TGTGCCAGCAGCGAAACGAGCACCTACAATGAGCAGTTCTTC.

The sample holds a few counts of this clonotype. This rearrangement joins TRBV7-2 to TRBJ1-5; D unclear. The germline V and J ends were trimmed by 5 bases and 5 bases, with 13 bases remaining between them. Germline assignment: CDR1 SGHTA and CDR2 FQGNSA. The CDR3 is 14 amino acids. CDR3 sequence reads: CASSPLDGHQPQHF. The CDR3 DNA reads as TGTGCCAGCAGCCCCCTGGACGGTCATCAGCCCCAGCATTTT.

Only a few counts were recorded for this clonotype. The gene calls are TRBV14 and TRBJ2-2; no reliable D call. Germline CDR1 is SGHDN and CDR2 is FVKESK. V lost 1 base to trimming and J lost 2 bases, with 11 bases between them. The CDR3 has 16 residues. As DNA, the CDR3 is TGTGCCAGCAGCCAAGGGGCCCATGGTAACACCGGGGAGCTGTTTTTT. It translates to CASSQGAHGNTGELFF.

This clonotype was seen a few times. This rearrangement joins TRBV29-1 to TRBJ1-2; 10 bases are a match to TRBD1. The CDR3 sequence is 13 residues long. Germline V gives CDR1 SQVTM, CDR2 ANQGSEA. Germline trimming cut 3 bases from V and 8 bases from J; bases unmatched to any gene: 6. In DNA, the CDR3 is TGCAGCGTTGAGGGACAGGGGATAGACGGCTACACCTTC. Its translation: CSVEGQGIDGYTF.

This clonotype was counted ten times or more. This chain connects TRBV20-1 to TRBJ1-1; D remains unclear. This CDR3 region has 12 residues. Deletions cut 0 bases from V and 8 bases from J, with 10 bases between. Germline assignment: CDR1 DFQATT and CDR2 SNEGSKA (reference sequence). The CDR3 DNA reads TGCAGTGCTAGAGATCCGGCGCCCGAAGCTTTCTTT. Its translation is CSARDPAPEAFF.

V is TRBV4-3 and J is TRBJ1-6; D not certain. In germline, CDR1 is LGHNA, CDR2 YSLEER. This CDR3 comprises 16 residues. The V and J ends lost 0 bases and 9 bases respectively, with 15 bases between them. The CDR3 is CASSQDEIRRFSPLHF. Here the CDR3 DNA reads TGCGCCAGCAGCCAAGATGAGATTCGAAGGTTTTCACCCCTCCACTTT.

The J gene is TRBJ2-3, the V gene TRBV12-3 or TRBV12-4, with 9 bases aligning to TRBD2. V was pared by 6 bases and J by 5 bases, with 15 bases of the junction left unmatched. The length of the CDR3 is 17 residues. The CDR3 loop is CASSWVGGSGRIDTQYF. CDR3 sequence (DNA): TGTGCCAGCAGCTGGGTGGGTGGTAGCGGGAGAATAGATACGCAGTATTTT.

The rearrangement joins TRBV6-6 to TRBJ2-5, with no clear D. The CDR3 is 9 residues long. The V gene's germline CDR1 is MNHNY and CDR2 SVGAGI (reference sequence). With 9 bases removed from V and 7 bases from J, the gap between germline ends came to 6 bases. CDR3 in DNA: TGTGCCAGACCGGGGACCCAGTACTTC. It yields the protein CARPGTQYF.

Regarding this clonotype: With a much larger clone just one base away, this may be a read error. In this CDR3 the conserved last residue, phenylalanine or tryptophan, is missing, so a read error is likely. This chain connects TRBV15 to TRBJ2-4, with D unclear. V was clipped by 4 bases and J by 0 bases, with 16 bases between them. The CDR3 has 17 residues. Germline V gives CDR1 LNHNV, CDR2 YYDKDF (reference sequence). CDR3 nucleotides: TGTGCCACCAGCATGGGTATAGGGATGCTAGCCAAAAACATTCAGTACTCC. Translated, it gives CATSMGIGMLAKNIQYS.